This T cell receptor (beta chain) was recorded in a study of blood T cells in healthy people across ages. Then a second PCR, running roughly 6 to 12 cycles, was carried out with a sample-barcoded 5' primer and a J-beta primer mix. At least 3 million CDR3-containing paired-end reads were obtained per sample. Via MiXCR, TCRdb re-called the 5' RACE reads, giving one row per CDR3 protein. The table includes some 640,000 distinct CDR3 sequences, about 30% detected once. For this clonotype: The junction shows a germline mismatch at one end, possibly a read error.

The CDR3 runs 15 residues. J is TRBJ1-1 and V is TRBV12-3 or TRBV12-4, with D perhaps matching TRBD1 (6 bases). Sequenced material: blood. The origin of this receptor is a woman older than 75 in good health. Written as DNA, the CDR3 is TGTGCCAACAGTTTTGACGGGGGCTTGAACACTGAAGCTTTCTTT. Translating it yields CANSFDGGLNTEAFF.